This T cell receptor (beta chain) was sequenced in a study of T-cell memory formation after mild COVID-19. General study findings and limits: In pre-infection memory, a portion of responding clones appeared, which suggested that cross-reactive memory joined. CM and EM subsets held most contracting CD4+ clones; EMRA held CD8+ ones. Whether day 37 second-wave clones are SARS-CoV-2-specific was not confirmed.

It was 5'RACE with constant-segment primers that produced the TCR alpha and TCR beta cDNA libraries, which carried sample barcodes and UMIs. TCRdb itself ran the 5' RACE reads through MiXCR, one entry per CDR3 protein. The data show some 65,000 distinct CDR3 sequences, 15% to 20% seen once. This CDR3 region has 16 residues. V was pared by 4 bases and J by 5 bases, with 7 bases of the junction left unmatched. CDR1 is SGDLS and CDR2 is YYNGEE in the germline V gene. This clonotype has a handful of counts. Its target is unknown. This chain connects TRBV9 to TRBJ2-1; 12 bases align to TRBD2. The receptor was isolated from an adult woman who had mild COVID-19 (a few samples of this study predate the infection). Cell type and time point are not known. Sequencing used PBMCs or a T cell subset sorted from them (not recorded which). The CDR3 DNA reads as TGTGCCAGCAGCCCAGGACTAGCGGGATCCCACAATGAGCAGTTCTTC. As protein: CASSPGLAGSHNEQFF.